This TCR beta chain was sequenced for a study of T cell changes during pregnancy in multiple sclerosis. This clone was found once. This table comes from immunoSEQ multiplex PCR, and its TCRdb copy is limited to in-frame clones, with some not included. The sample consists of tens of thousands of clones, about 93% of them appearing once. V lost 3 bases and J lost 10; bases outside the gene matches: 7. The CDR3 runs 13 residues. Germline assignment: CDR1 SQVTM and CDR2 ANQGSEA. This specimen was CD8+ T cells from peripheral blood mononuclear cells, taken after pregnancy. The chain carries TRBV29-1 and TRBJ2-1, with 9 bases identical to TRBD1. The sequence came from a female donor with multiple sclerosis, enrolled in a pregnancy study. The CDR3 is CSVETGGLKEQFF. CDR3 sequence (DNA): TGCAGCGTTGAGACAGGGGGGTTGAAGGAGCAGTTCTTC.